These 2 T cell receptor beta chains were all obtained from the same sample, sequenced in a study of T cell repertoires in cytomegalovirus infection. Their recognized antigens are unknown. TCRdb recomputed calls from the reads with MiXCR, one row per CDR3 protein. Here the sample spans 45,000 to 65,000 distinct CDR3 sequences, around 20% being singletons. Material: CD8+ T cells from cultured PBMCs, obtained from culture after CMV antigen stimulation. These receptors all come from a human donor in good health (CMV status not recorded). Some clones in this sample may be carry-over from other donors' samples.

The chain recombines TRBV9 with TRBJ2-5; the match to TRBD1 covers 7 bases. Germline CDR1 reads SGDLS; CDR2 reads YYNGEE. Losses at the gene ends were 2 bases for V and 5 bases for J; bases not matched to a gene: 9. The CDR3 has 15 residues. The CDR3 sequence: CASSVVDQGQETQYF. For the CDR3, the DNA is TGTGCCAGCAGCGTTGTAGATCAGGGACAGGAGACCCAGTACTTC.

This clonotype appeared a few times. V gene TRBV10-3 combines with J gene TRBJ1-2; no firm D call. The CDR3 runs 14 residues. Trimming left V 6 bases short and J 0 bases short, with 11 bases between. Looked up from germline, CDR1 is ENHRY and CDR2 is SYGVKD. The CDR3 DNA reads TGTGCCATCAGAGAGGACGGAGCTAACTATGGCTACACCTTC. It encodes CAIREDGANYGYTF.